The 20 T cell receptor beta chains listed next were all sequenced from one sample in a study of blood T cell repertoires in COVID-19. Sequenced by immunoSEQ multiplex PCR; TCRdb stores in-frame clones only, minus some. The repertoire includes 200,000 to 250,000 clones, about 88% of them detected once, and 3% sits in the top ten. Sequenced material: peripheral blood. These TCRs come from a man aged 60 to 69 with acute or convalescent COVID-19.

The chain combines TRBV19 with TRBJ1-5; 12 nucleotides agree with TRBD1. CDR1 and CDR2 from the germline V gene are LNHDA and SQIVND (reference sequence). The CDR3 covers 15 residues. V gave up 5 bases and J gave up 6 bases; unmatched junction bases: 5. The CDR3 DNA follows: TGTGCCAGTAGTTGGGACAGGGGGCCGGTTCAGCCCCAGCATTTT. Its protein product is CASSWDRGPVQPQHF.

This chain links TRBV6-6 with TRBJ1-1; D remains unclear. CDR3 length equals 14 residues. CDR1 and CDR2 (germline): MNHNY, SVGAGI (reference sequence). Deletions cut 5 bases from V and 0 bases from J, with 10 bases between. The CDR3 bases are TGTGCCAGCAGTCTGCGCACCATGAACACTGAAGCTTTCTTT. Translation gives CASSLRTMNTEAFF.

The V gene is TRBV2, the J gene TRBJ2-7; 7 bases agree with TRBD1. Trimming removed 6 bases from V and 2 bases from J; junction bases left unmatched: 4. The germline CDR1 and CDR2 sequences are SNHLY and FYNNEI. This CDR3 spans 13 amino acids. CDR3 protein: CASRPDRAYEQYF. CDR3 nucleotides: TGTGCCAGCAGACCCGACAGGGCCTACGAGCAGTACTTC.

The chain joins TRBV9 to TRBJ2-1; 9 positions match TRBD2. From germline, CDR1 is SGDLS and CDR2 YYNGEE. The CDR3 is 15 amino acids. The V segment lost 0 bases and the J segment 7 bases; nucleotides outside the gene matches: 5. The DNA for the CDR3 is TGTGCCAGCAGCGTAGTGTCTAGCGGGGTTAATGAGCAGTTCTTC. Translated, it gives CASSVVSSGVNEQFF. The full variable domain, completed using reference TRBV9 and TRBJ2-1, is DSGVTQTPKHLITATGQRVTLRCSPRSGDLSVYWYQQSLDQGLQFLIQYYNGEERAKGNILERFSAQQFPDLHSELNLSSLELGDSALYFCASSVVSSGVNEQFFGPGTRLTVL.

The chain carries TRBV19 and TRBJ1-3; the D is unclear. Trimming removed 5 bases from V and 2 bases from J, with 10 bases in between. CDR1 and CDR2 (germline): LNHDA, SQIVND (reference sequence). The CDR3 extends over 14 amino acids. CDR3: CASSAGSAGNTIYF. CDR3 in DNA: TGTGCCAGTAGTGCGGGGTCCGCTGGAAACACCATATATTTT.

This clone was seen only a few times. The V and J genes are TRBV4-3 and TRBJ1-4, with 8 bases aligning to TRBD1. The trim removed 3 bases at V and 7 bases at J, leaving 1 base unmatched. The CDR3 has 13 amino acids. Germline-derived CDR1 and CDR2 are LGHNA and YSLEER. In DNA, the CDR3 is TGCGCCAGCAGCCACGGACAGGGTGAAAAACTGTTTTTT. The encoded protein is CASSHGQGEKLFF.

This chain connects TRBV30 to TRBJ1-2; perhaps TRBD1 as D (6 bases). This CDR3 spans 15 amino acids. CDR1 is GTSNPN, CDR2 SVGIG, per germline (reference sequence). V was cut by 2 bases and J by 6 bases, with 19 bases left in between. CDR3 sequence reads: CAWSPKGGEYDGYTF. The CDR3 nucleotides read TGTGCCTGGAGTCCAAAAGGGGGGGAATATGATGGCTACACCTTC.

V is TRBV5-1 and J is TRBJ1-1, with D perhaps matching TRBD1 (6 bases). The CDR3 has 16 residues. Trimming took 4 bases from V and 0 from J, leaving 16 bases between them. CDR1 and CDR2 (germline): SGHRS, YFSETQ. CDR3 amino acids: CASSPPGGLLNTEAFF. CDR3 DNA sequence: TGCGCCAGCAGCCCTCCGGGGGGGCTTTTGAACACTGAAGCTTTCTTT. The whole variable domain, filled in from reference TRBV5-1 and TRBJ1-1, reads KAGVTQTPRYLIKTRGQQVTLSCSPISGHRSVSWYQQTPGQGLQFLFEYFSETQRNKGNFPGRFSGRQFSNSRSEMNVSTLELGDSALYLCASSPPGGLLNTEAFFGQGTRLTVV.

The chain carries TRBV12-5 and TRBJ2-5; 7 nucleotides match TRBD1. CDR1 and CDR2 from the germline V gene are LGHNT and FRNRAP. Trimming removed 6 bases from V and 3 bases from J; junction bases left unmatched: 1. CDR3 length: 12 amino acids. Written as DNA, the CDR3 is TGTGCTAGTGGACAGGGGAAAGAGACCCAGTACTTC. Amino acid sequence: CASGQGKETQYF. Variable domain in full (rest from reference TRBV12-5 and TRBJ2-5): DARVTQTPRHKVTEMGQEVTMRCQPILGHNTVFWYRQTMMQGLELLAYFRNRAPLDDSGMPKDRFSAEMPDATLATLKIQPSEPRDSAVYFCASGQGKETQYFGPGTRLLVL.

This chain uses TRBV5-4 with TRBJ2-5, with 11 positions matching TRBD2. V dropped 0 bases and J dropped 1; count of bases not matched to a gene: 2. The length of the CDR3 is 16 residues. Germline V CDR1 and CDR2: SGHNT, YYREEE (reference sequence). The CDR3 reads CASSLALAGGQETQYF. The CDR3 coding sequence is TGTGCCAGCAGCTTGGCCCTAGCGGGGGGCCAAGAGACCCAGTACTTC.

V gene TRBV24-1 combines with J gene TRBJ2-3; 8 positions agree with TRBD2. The CDR3 totals 14 residues. Germline lookup yields CDR1 KGHDR and CDR2 SFDVKD. The trim removed 8 bases at V and 4 bases at J, leaving 7 bases unmatched. CDR3 DNA sequence: TGTGCCACCAAGGGGGGGACTAGTTCAGATACGCAGTATTTT. This sequence encodes CATKGGTSSDTQYF.

The CDR3 bases are TGTGCCAGCAGCCTCCGACAGGGGGGAGTTGGTACGCAGTATTTT. It translates to CASSLRQGGVGTQYF. V usage is TRBV3-1 (or the pseudogene TRBV3-2) and J usage is TRBJ2-3; 9 bases are a match to TRBD1. The CDR3 sequence is 15 residues long. Germline-derived CDR1 and CDR2 are LGHDT and YNNKEL (reference sequence). V dropped 4 bases and J dropped 8; count of bases not matched to a gene: 10.

DNA for the CDR3: TGCGCCAGCAGCTCGGGACAGACTAGCTCCTATAATTCACCCCTCCACTTT. This sequence encodes CASSSGQTSSYNSPLHF. The chain carries TRBV5-1 and TRBJ1-6; 7 bases map to TRBD1. V trimming: 3 bases; J trimming: 0 bases; junction bases outside the gene matches: 6. Per the germline V gene, CDR1 is SGHRS and CDR2 is YFSETQ. The CDR3 extends over 17 amino acids.

The chain recombines TRBV7-3 with TRBJ1-1; TRBD1 matches 9 bases. Trimming cost V 4 bases and J 2 bases; bases outside gene matches: 2. The CDR3 is made up of 14 amino acids. Germline CDR1 is SGHTA and CDR2 is FQGTGA. CDR3 loop: CASSSGQGNTEAFF. Written as DNA, the CDR3 is TGTGCCAGCAGCTCGGGACAGGGCAACACTGAAGCTTTCTTT.

The chain carries TRBV7-8 and TRBJ1-4, with D possibly TRBD1 on 5 matching bases. V dropped 5 bases and J dropped 0 bases, with 13 bases sitting between them. This CDR3 spans 16 amino acids. The germline gives CDR1 SGHVS, CDR2 FQNEAQ. As DNA, the CDR3 is TGTGCCAGCAGCGGGCGGGGGACGGCAACTAATGAAAAACTGTTTTTT. Protein sequence: CASSGRGTATNEKLFF.

The J gene is TRBJ2-1, the V gene TRBV28, with TRBD1 matching 9 bases. CDR3 size: 14 residues. Trimming removed 6 bases from V and 5 bases from J; junction bases left unmatched: 5. Looked up from germline, CDR1 is MDHEN and CDR2 is SYDVKM. CDR3 sequence reads: CASSQRTGDNEQFF. Here the CDR3 DNA reads TGTGCCAGCAGCCAGAGGACAGGGGACAATGAGCAGTTCTTC. Combining the CDR3 with reference TRBV28 and TRBJ2-1 gives the whole variable domain DVKVTQSSRYLVKRTGEKVFLECVQDMDHENMFWYRQDPGLGLRLIYFSYDVKMKEKGDIPEGYSVSREKKERFSLILESASTNQTSMYLCASSQRTGDNEQFFGPGTRLTVL.

V gene TRBV9 combines with J gene TRBJ2-1, with a possible D match to TRBD2 (7 bases). CDR3 length: 15 residues. In germline, CDR1 is SGDLS, CDR2 YYNGEE. Trimming stripped 3 bases from V and 5 bases from J, with 15 bases between. CDR3 nucleotide sequence: TGTGCCAGCAGCGCAGCCGGGGGGCGCGACAATGAGCAGTTCTTC. Residues: CASSAAGGRDNEQFF. The entire variable domain, with the rest obtained from reference TRBV9 and TRBJ2-1, is as follows: DSGVTQTPKHLITATGQRVTLRCSPRSGDLSVYWYQQSLDQGLQFLIQYYNGEERAKGNILERFSAQQFPDLHSELNLSSLELGDSALYFCASSAAGGRDNEQFFGPGTRLTVL.

V gene TRBV5-6 combines with J gene TRBJ1-4; a possible D gene is TRBD1 (5 bases). Germline V gives CDR1 SGHDT, CDR2 YYEEEE. CDR3 size: 15 residues. V was cut by 2 bases and J by 4 bases, with 12 bases left in between. The CDR3 nucleotides read TGTGCCAGCAGCTTTGTCAGGGATTATAATGAAAAACTGTTTTTT. This sequence encodes CASSFVRDYNEKLFF.

The chain carries TRBV7-9 and TRBJ1-1; no definite D call. The CDR3 runs to 13 residues. With 5 bases removed from V and 4 bases from J, the gap between germline ends came to 11 bases. The germline CDR1 and CDR2 sequences are SEHNR and FQNEAQ (reference sequence). CDR3 sequence: CASSPEAVTEAFF. CDR3 coding DNA: TGTGCCAGCAGCCCCGAGGCGGTCACTGAAGCTTTCTTT.

The chain links TRBV5-4 to TRBJ1-3; tentatively, D is TRBD1 (6 bases). V lost 0 bases and J 2 bases, leaving 12 bases between the germline ends. The CDR3 spans 16 residues. In germline, CDR1 is SGHNT, CDR2 YYREEE (reference sequence). The CDR3 region is CASSLDQGRAGNTIYF. The CDR3 region has the DNA TGTGCCAGCAGCTTGGATCAGGGGAGAGCTGGAAACACCATATATTTT.